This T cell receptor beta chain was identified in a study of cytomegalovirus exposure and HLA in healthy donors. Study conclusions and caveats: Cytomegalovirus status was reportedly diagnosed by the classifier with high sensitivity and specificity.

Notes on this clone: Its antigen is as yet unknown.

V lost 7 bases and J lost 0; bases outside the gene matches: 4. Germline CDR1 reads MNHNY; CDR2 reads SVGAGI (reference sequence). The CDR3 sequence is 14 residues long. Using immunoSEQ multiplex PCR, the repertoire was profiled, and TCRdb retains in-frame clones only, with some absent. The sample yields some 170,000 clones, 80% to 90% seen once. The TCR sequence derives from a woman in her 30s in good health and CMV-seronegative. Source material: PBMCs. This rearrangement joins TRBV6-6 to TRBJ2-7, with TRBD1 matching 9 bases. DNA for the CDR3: TGTGCCAGCATAGGGACAGGGAGCTCCTACGAGCAGTACTTC. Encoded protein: CASIGTGSSYEQYF.